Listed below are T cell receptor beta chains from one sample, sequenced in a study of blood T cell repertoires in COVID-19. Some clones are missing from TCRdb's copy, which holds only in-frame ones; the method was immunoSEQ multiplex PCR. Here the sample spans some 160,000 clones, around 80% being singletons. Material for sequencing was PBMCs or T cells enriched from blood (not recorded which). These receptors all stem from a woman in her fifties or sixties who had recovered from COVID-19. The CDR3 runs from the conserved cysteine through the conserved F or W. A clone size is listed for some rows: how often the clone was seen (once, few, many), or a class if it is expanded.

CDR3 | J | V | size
CSAQRGNEQYF | TRBJ2-7 | TRBV20-1 | .
CASSLGPVDSNQPQHF | TRBJ1-5 | TRBV5-1 | .
CASSALDRGAGGYTF | TRBJ1-2 | TRBV9 | .
CASSRGPPGTTGELFF | TRBJ2-2 | TRBV18 | .
CASRRDRGQTQYF | TRBJ2-5 | TRBV19 | .
CASSLWDNQPQHF | TRBJ1-5 | TRBV27 | .
CASRLQGSDAEAFF | TRBJ1-1 | TRBV2 | .
CASRDRDEKLFF | TRBJ1-4 | TRBV21-1 | .
CASGPRDRGPNTEAFF | TRBJ1-1 | TRBV7-9 | once
CASSQRDSLNTEAFF | TRBJ1-1 | TRBV4-1 | .
CASTPGQTTSDTQYF | TRBJ2-3 | TRBV5-1 | many
CASSWTVRGQPQHF | TRBJ1-5 | TRBV6-2/TRBV6-3 | .
CASSLSRDRGSEQYF | TRBJ2-7 | TRBV7-2 | .
CASIRDWTTDTQYF | TRBJ2-3 | TRBV6-5 | .
CATSDPGQGAHNEQFF | TRBJ2-1 | TRBV24-1 | .
CASRGTSGGETQYF | TRBJ2-5 | TRBV10-2 | .
CASSRRAGGTDTQYF | TRBJ2-3 | TRBV3-1/TRBV3-2 | .
CASTARGGGTTNEKLFF | TRBJ1-4 | TRBV19 | .
CASSSRTLAGLYEQYF | TRBJ2-7 | TRBV7-9 | once
CASRTDRTYGYTF | TRBJ1-2 | TRBV6-5 | few
CASSEEGGTNEKLFF | TRBJ1-4 | TRBV6-1 | .
CASSPLEGAPTYEQYF | TRBJ2-7 | TRBV18 | once
CASSRRTSGVTDTQYF | TRBJ2-3 | TRBV18 | .
CASRALAGGRSEQYF | TRBJ2-7 | TRBV5-1 | once
CASSDRGSYNEQFF | TRBJ2-1 | TRBV2 | .
CASSVYREYEQYF | TRBJ2-7 | TRBV11-2 | .
CATSRVESRNTQYF | TRBJ2-3 | TRBV15 | .
CAWSVLGFGGYYGYTF | TRBJ1-2 | TRBV30 | few
CASRDGLAGGQEQYF | TRBJ2-7 | TRBV7-2 | .
CATSDRGSLNEQFF | TRBJ2-1 | TRBV24-1 | many
CASSRGLDFYEQYF | TRBJ2-7 | TRBV5-1 | .
CASSLGGLGAETQYF | TRBJ2-5 | TRBV5-1 | .
CSVNKPYEQYF | TRBJ2-7 | TRBV20-1 | .
CASRLIPGGNQPQHF | TRBJ1-5 | TRBV12-2 | .